The rows below give T cell receptor beta chains drawn from one sample of a study of CD8 T cells in ankylosing spondylitis. TCRdb redid the calling of the 5' RACE reads with MiXCR, one entry per CDR3 protein. The table has about 130,000 distinct CDR3 sequences, just under 7.5% seen once; the top ten hold around an eighth. The sample consisted of blood, either unsorted or a sorted T cell fraction (not recorded which). Receptor source: a female donor with ankylosing spondylitis or in good health (not recorded which). The CDR3 runs from the conserved cysteine through the conserved F or W. Size tells how often a clone was seen (once, few, many) or the class of an expanded clone, and some rows leave it out.

cdr3_aa v_call clone_size j_call
CASSLSSLRQANYGYTF TRBV5-6 few TRBJ1-2
CATGNTGELFF TRBV24-1 many TRBJ2-2
CASSLESEAFF TRBV5-4 many TRBJ1-1
CASSQGLAGVNYEQYF TRBV14 many TRBJ2-7
CASSPRGVGQGVTPIDGYTF TRBV11-2 few TRBJ1-2
CASSLGRGPISYNEQFF TRBV5-1 many TRBJ2-1
CASSRVGSGQAQYYGYTF TRBV7-8 many TRBJ1-2
CASSSGTGLGNTEAFF TRBV12-3/TRBV12-4 many TRBJ1-1
CASSQDRLAGGPRQETQYF TRBV4-1 many TRBJ2-5
CVSSLGLAGADTQYF TRBV7-2 . TRBJ2-3
CASSEFSGGSGEQFF TRBV2 few TRBJ2-1